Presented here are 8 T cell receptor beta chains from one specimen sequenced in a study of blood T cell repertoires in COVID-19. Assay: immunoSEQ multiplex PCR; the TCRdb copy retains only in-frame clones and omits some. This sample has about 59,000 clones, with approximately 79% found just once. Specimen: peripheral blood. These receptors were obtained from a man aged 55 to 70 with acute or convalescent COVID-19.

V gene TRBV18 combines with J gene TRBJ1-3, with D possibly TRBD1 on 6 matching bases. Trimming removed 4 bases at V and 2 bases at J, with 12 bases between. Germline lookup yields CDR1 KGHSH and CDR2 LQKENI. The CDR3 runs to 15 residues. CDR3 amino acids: CASSLTGSAGNTIYF. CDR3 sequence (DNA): TGTGCCAGCTCACTCACAGGGTCCGCTGGAAACACCATATATTTT. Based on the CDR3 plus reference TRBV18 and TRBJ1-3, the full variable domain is NAGVMQNPRHLVRRRGQEARLRCSPMKGHSHVYWYRQLPEEGLKFMVYLQKENIIDESGMPKERFSAEFPKEGPSILRIQQVVRGDSAAYFCASSLTGSAGNTIYFGEGSWLTVV.

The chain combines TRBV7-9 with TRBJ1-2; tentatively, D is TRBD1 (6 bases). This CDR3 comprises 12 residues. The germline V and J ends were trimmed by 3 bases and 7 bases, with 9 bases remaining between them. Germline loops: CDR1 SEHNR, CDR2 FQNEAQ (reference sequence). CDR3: CASSLPTGGYTF. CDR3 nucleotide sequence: TGTGCCAGCAGCTTGCCGACAGGTGGCTACACCTTC.

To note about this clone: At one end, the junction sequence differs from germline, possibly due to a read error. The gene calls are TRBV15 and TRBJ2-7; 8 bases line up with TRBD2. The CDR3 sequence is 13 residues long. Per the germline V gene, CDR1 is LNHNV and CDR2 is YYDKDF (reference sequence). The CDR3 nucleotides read TGTGCCACCAGCAGAGGCGGGGGCGGGAGGCCCGATTTC. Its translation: CATSRGGGGRPDF.

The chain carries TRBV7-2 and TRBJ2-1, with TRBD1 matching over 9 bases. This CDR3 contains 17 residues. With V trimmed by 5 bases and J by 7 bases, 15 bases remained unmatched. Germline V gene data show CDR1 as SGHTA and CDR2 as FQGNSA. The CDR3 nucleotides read TGTGCCAGCAGCCCGGACTCGACAGGGGGTAGGCGTAATGAGCAGTTCTTC. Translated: CASSPDSTGGRRNEQFF.

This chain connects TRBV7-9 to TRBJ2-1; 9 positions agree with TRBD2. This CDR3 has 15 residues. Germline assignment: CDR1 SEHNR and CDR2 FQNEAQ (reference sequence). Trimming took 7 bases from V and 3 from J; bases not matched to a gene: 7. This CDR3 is CASTQGLAIYNEQFF. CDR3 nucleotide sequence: TGTGCCAGCACCCAGGGACTAGCTATCTACAATGAGCAGTTCTTC.

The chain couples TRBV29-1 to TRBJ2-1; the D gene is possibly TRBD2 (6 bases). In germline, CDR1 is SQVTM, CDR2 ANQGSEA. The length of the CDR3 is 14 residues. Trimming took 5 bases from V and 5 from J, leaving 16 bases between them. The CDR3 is CSVSGVDFHNEQFF. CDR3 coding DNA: TGCAGCGTTTCGGGAGTCGACTTCCACAATGAGCAGTTCTTC.

Here the CDR3 reads CASSSNGQGKAFF. For the CDR3, the DNA is TGTGCCAGCAGCTCCAACGGACAGGGTAAAGCTTTCTTT. The chain carries TRBV7-2 and TRBJ1-1; 8 bases agree with TRBD1. CDR3 length: 13 amino acids. J lost 9 bases, V lost 4 bases, and 7 bases had no gene match. The germline gives CDR1 SGHTA, CDR2 FQGNSA.

The chain's CDR3 is CASTLLGGTSSEQYF. The DNA of the CDR3 is TGTGCCAGCACCCTGCTAGGCGGGACTAGCTCCGAGCAGTACTTC. This chain connects TRBV13 to TRBJ2-7; 9 nucleotides agree with TRBD2. Germline V gene lookup returns CDR1 PRHDT and CDR2 FYEKMQ (reference sequence). Trimming at V came to 7 bases and at J to 6 bases, leaving 13 bases not matched to a gene. The length of the CDR3 is 15 residues.